This TCR beta chain derives from a study of regulatory and conventional T cells in RAG deficiency. This table comes from immunoSEQ multiplex PCR, and its TCRdb copy is limited to in-frame clones, with some not included. The sample yields 7,000 to 8,500 clones, around 91% seen once. CDR1 and CDR2 from the germline V gene are LNHDA and SQIVND (reference sequence). Trimming stripped 9 bases from V and 9 bases from J, with 15 bases between. CDR3 length: 13 residues. General study points: In Omenn syndrome, Treg and Tconv repertoires overlapped >90%. Compared with controls, unique Treg TCR beta sequences dropped around 100-fold in Omenn syndrome and CID/AS. Control T-cell subsets had markedly higher Shannon entropy and lower Simpson indices than RAG-deficient patients.

Points on this clone: Its antigen is not known.

The sorted regulatory T cells were CD4+, CD25-high and CD127-low, with genomic DNA sequenced. The sample was also reused in another study, on regulatory T cells. Turning to that study: Amplification used 52 TRBV primers and 13 TRBJ primers.

Sequencing used CD127- CD25+ CD4+ Tregs sorted from blood. This sequence joins TRBV19 and TRBJ1-6; D possibly corresponds to TRBD1 (5 bases). The receptor was derived from a human donor in good health. CDR3 loop: CASTRGSGSPLHF. CDR3 DNA: TGTGCCAGCACCCGGGGGAGTGGTTCACCCCTCCACTTT. Based on the CDR3 plus reference TRBV19 and TRBJ1-6, the full variable domain is DGGITQSPKYLFRKEGQNVTLSCEQNLNHDAMYWYRQDPGQGLRLIYYSQIVNDFQKGDIAEGYSVSREKKESFPLTVTSAQKNPTAFYLCASTRGSGSPLHFGNGTRLTVT.